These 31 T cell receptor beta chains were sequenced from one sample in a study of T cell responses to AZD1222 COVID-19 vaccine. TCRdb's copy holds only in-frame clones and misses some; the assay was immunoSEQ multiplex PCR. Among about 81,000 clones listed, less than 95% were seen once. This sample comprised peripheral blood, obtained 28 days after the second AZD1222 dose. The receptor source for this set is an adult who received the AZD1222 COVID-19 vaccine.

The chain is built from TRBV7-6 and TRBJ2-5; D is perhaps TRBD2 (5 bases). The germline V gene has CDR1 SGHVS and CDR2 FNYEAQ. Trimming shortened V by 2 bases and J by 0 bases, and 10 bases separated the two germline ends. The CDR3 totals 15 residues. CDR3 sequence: CASSLRSGYQETQYF. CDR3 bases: TGTGCCAGCAGCTTACGTTCGGGGTACCAAGAGACCCAGTACTTC.

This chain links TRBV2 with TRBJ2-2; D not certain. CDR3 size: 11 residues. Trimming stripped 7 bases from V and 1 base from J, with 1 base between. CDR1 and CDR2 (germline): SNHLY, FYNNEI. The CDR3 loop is CASKNTGELFF. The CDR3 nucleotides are TGTGCCAGCAAGAACACCGGGGAGCTGTTTTTT. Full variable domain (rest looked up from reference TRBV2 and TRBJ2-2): EPEVTQTPSHQVTQMGQEVILRCVPISNHLYFYWYRQILGQKVEFLVSFYNNEISEKSEIFDDQFSVERPDGSNFTLKIRSTKLEDSAMYFCASKNTGELFFGEGSRLTVL.

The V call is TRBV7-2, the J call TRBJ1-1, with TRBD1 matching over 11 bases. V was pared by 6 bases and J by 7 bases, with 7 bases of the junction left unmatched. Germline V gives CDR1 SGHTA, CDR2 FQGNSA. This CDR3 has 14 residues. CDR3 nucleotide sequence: TGTGCCAGCAGGACCGGACAGGGGGCTTTTGAAGCTTTCTTT. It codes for CASRTGQGAFEAFF. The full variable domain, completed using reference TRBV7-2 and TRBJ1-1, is GAGVSQSPSNKVTEKGKDVELRCDPISGHTALYWYRQSLGQGLEFLIYFQGNSAPDKSGLPSDRFSAERTGGSVSTLTIQRTQQEDSAVYLCASRTGQGAFEAFFGQGTRLTVV.

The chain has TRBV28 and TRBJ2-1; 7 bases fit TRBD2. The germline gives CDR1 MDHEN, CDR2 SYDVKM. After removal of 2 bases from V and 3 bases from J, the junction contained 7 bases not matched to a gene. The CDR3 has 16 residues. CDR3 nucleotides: TGTGCCAGCAGTTTAGTTCGGGGGGACCTCTACAATGAGCAGTTCTTC. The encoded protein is CASSLVRGDLYNEQFF.

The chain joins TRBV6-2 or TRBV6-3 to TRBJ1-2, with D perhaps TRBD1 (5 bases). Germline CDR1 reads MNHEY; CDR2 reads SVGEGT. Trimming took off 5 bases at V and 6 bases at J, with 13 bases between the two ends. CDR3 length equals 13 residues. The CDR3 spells CASSRILGHGYTF. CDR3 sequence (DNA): TGTGCCAGCAGTCGTATCCTGGGGCATGGCTACACCTTC.

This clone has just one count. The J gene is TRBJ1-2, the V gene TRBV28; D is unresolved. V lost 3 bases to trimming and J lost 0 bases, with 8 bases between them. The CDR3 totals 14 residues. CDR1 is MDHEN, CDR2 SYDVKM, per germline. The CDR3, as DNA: TGTGCCAGCAGTTTCTTTCCATCTAACTATGGCTACACCTTC. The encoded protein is CASSFFPSNYGYTF.

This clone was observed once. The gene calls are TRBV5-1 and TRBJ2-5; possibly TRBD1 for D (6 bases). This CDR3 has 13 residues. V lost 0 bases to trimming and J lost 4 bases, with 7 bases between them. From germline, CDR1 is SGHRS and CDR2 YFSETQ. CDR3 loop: CASSLGQAETQYF. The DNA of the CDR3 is TGCGCCAGCAGCTTGGGACAGGCAGAGACCCAGTACTTC.

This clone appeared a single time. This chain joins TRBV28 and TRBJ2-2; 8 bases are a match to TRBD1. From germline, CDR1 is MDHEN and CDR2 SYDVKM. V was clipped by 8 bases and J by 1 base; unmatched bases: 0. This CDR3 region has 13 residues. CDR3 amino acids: CASGTGNTGELFF. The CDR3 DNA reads TGTGCCAGCGGGACAGGGAACACCGGGGAGCTGTTTTTT.

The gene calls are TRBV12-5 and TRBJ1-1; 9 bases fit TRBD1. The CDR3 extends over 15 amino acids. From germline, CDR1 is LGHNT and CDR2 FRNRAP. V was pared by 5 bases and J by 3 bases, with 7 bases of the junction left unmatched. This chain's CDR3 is CASGTSTGGYTEAFF. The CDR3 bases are TGTGCTAGTGGTACCTCGACAGGGGGGTACACTGAAGCTTTCTTT.

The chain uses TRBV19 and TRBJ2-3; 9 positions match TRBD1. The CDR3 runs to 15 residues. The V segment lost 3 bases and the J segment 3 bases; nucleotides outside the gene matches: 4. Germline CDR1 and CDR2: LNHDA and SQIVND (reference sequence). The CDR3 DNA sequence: TGTGCCAGTAGTATCCGGGACAGGGAAACAGATACGCAGTATTTT. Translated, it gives CASSIRDRETDTQYF.

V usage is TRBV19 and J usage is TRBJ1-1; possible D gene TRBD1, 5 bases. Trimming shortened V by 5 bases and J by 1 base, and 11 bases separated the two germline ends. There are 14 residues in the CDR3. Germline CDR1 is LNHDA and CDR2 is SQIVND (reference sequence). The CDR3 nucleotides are TGTGCCAGTAGTTGGGGAGACAGGAACACTGAAGCTTTCTTT. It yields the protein CASSWGDRNTEAFF.

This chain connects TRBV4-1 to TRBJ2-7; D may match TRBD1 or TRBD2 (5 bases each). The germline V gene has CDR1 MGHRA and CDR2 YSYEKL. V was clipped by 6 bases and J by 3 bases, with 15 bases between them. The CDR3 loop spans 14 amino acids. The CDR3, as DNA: TGCGCCAGCAGACTCCGGGACGAACTCTACGAGCAGTACTTC. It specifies CASRLRDELYEQYF.

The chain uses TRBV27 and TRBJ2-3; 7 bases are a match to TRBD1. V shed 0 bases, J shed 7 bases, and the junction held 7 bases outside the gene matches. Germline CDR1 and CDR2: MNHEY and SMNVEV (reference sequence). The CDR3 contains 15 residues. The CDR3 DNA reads TGTGCCAGCAGTTTATCGAACAGGGGAAGGAATACGCAGTATTTT. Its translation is CASSLSNRGRNTQYF.

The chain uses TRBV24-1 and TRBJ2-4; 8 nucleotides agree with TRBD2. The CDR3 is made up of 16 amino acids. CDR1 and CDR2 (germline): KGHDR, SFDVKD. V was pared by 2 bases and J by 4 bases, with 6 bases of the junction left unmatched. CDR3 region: CATSDSLAGIKNIQYF. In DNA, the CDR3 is TGTGCCACCAGTGATTCTCTAGCGGGCATAAAAAACATTCAGTACTTC.

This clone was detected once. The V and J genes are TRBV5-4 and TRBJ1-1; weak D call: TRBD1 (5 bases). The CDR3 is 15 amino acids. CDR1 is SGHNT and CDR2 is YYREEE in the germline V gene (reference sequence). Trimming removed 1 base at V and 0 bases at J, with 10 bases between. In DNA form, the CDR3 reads TGTGCCAGCAGCTTGAGACAGACCATGAACACTGAAGCTTTCTTT. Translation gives CASSLRQTMNTEAFF.

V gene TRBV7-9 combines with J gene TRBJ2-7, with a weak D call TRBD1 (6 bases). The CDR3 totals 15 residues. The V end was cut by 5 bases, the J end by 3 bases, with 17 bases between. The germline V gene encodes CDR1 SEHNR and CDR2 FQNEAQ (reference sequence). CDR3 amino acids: CASSASGVQYYEQYF. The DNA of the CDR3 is TGTGCCAGCAGCGCCTCAGGGGTGCAGTACTACGAGCAGTACTTC. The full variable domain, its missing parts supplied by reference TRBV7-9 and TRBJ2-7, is DTGVSQNPRHKITKRGQNVTFRCDPISEHNRLYWYRQTLGQGPEFLTYFQNEAQLEKSRLLSDRFSAERPKGSFSTLEIQRTEQGDSAMYLCASSASGVQYYEQYFGPGTRLTVT.

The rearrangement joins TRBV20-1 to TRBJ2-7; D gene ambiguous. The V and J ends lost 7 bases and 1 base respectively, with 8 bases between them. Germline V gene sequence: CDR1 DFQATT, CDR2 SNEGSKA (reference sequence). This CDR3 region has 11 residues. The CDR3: CSVLGSYEQYF. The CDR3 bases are TGCAGTGTCCTTGGATCCTACGAGCAGTACTTC.

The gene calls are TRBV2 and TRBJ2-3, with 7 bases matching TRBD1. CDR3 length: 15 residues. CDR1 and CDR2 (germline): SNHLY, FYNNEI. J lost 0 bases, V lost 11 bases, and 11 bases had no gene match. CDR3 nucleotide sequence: TGTGCCGGACGAACAGGGGTACTGAGCACAGATACGCAGTATTTT. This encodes CAGRTGVLSTDTQYF.

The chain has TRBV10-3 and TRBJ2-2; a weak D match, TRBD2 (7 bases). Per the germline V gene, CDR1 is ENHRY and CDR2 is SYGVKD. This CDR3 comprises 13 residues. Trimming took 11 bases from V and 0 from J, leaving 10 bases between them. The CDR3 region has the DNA TGTGCCGGGGGGGCAGCGAACACCGGGGAGCTGTTTTTT. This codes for CAGGAANTGELFF.

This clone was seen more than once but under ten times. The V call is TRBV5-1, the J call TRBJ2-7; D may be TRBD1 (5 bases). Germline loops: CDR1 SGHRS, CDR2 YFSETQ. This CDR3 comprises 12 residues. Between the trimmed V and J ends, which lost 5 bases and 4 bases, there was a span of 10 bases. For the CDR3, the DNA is TGCGCCAGCAGTAAAGGGGTGTACGAGCAGTACTTC. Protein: CASSKGVYEQYF.

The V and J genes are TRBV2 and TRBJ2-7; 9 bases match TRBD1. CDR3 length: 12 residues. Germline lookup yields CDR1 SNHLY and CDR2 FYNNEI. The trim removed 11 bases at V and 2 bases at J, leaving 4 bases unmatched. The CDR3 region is CAGGQGPYEQYF. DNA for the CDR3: TGTGCCGGGGGACAGGGTCCCTACGAGCAGTACTTC.

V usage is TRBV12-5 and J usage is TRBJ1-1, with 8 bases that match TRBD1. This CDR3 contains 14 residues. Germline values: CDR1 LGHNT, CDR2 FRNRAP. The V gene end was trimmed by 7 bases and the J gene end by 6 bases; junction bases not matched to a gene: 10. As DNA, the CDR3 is TGTGCTAGTGCCCTAGACAGGGGTGCCGCTGAAGCTTTCTTT. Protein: CASALDRGAAEAFF.

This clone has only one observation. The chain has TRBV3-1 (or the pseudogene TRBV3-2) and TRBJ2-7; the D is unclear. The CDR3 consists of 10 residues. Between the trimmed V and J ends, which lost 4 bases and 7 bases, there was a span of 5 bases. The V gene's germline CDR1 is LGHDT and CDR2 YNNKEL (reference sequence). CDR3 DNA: TGTGCCAGCAGCCTGGTGGAGCAGTACTTC. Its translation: CASSLVEQYF.

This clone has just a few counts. The CDR3 sequence: CASSLVLGKGYTF. The CDR3 DNA reads TGCGCCAGCAGCTTGGTTCTTGGGAAGGGCTACACCTTC. The gene calls are TRBV5-1 and TRBJ1-2; D unclear. Germline loops: CDR1 SGHRS, CDR2 YFSETQ. The CDR3 runs to 13 residues. Trimming shortened V by 0 bases and J by 8 bases, and 11 bases separated the two germline ends.

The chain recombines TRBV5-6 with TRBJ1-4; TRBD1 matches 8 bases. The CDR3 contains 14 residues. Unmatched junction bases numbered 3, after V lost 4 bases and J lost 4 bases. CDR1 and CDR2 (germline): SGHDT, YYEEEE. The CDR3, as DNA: TGTGCCAGCAGCCCCGGACAGGGTAATGAAAAACTGTTTTTT. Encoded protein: CASSPGQGNEKLFF.

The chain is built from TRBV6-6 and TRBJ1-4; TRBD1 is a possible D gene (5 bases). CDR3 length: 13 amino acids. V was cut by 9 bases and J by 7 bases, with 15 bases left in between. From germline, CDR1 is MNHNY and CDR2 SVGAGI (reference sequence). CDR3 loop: CASHGGRTEKLFF. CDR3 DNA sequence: TGTGCCAGTCATGGGGGGAGGACTGAAAAACTGTTTTTT.

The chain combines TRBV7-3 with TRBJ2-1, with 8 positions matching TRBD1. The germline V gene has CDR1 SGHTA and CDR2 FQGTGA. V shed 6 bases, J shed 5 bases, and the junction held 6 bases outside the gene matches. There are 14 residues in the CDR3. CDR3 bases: TGTGCCAGCAGAAAGGACAGGGTGAACAATGAGCAGTTCTTC. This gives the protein CASRKDRVNNEQFF.

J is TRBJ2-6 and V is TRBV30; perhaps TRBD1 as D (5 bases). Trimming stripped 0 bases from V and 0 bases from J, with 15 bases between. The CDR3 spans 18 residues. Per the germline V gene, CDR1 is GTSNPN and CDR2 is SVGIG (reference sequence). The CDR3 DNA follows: TGTGCCTGGAGTGTAGCTGTCAGGGAAAGCTCTGGGGCCAACGTCCTGACTTTC. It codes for CAWSVAVRESSGANVLTF.

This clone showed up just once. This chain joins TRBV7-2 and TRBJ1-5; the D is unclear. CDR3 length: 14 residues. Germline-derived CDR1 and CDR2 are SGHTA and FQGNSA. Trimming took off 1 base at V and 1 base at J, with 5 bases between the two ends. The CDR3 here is CASSLGPSNQPQHF. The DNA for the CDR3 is TGTGCCAGCAGCTTAGGGCCGAGCAATCAGCCCCAGCATTTT.

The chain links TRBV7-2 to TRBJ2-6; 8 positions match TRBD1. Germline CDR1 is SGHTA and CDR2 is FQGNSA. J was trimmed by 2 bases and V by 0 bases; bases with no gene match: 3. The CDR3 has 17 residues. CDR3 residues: CASSLAAQGAGANVLTF. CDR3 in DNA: TGTGCCAGCAGCTTAGCGGCACAGGGGGCTGGGGCCAACGTCCTGACTTTC.

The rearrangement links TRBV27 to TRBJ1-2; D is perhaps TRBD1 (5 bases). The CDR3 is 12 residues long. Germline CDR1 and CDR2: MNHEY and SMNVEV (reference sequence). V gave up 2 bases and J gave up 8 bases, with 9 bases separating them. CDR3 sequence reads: CASSLRGDGYTF. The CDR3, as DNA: TGTGCCAGCAGTTTACGCGGGGACGGCTACACCTTC.